This T cell receptor beta chain was identified in a study of Graves' ophthalmopathy and Graves' hyperthyroidism (dated 2018 in TCRdb). With regard to the full study: A patient counted as having stable hyperthyroidism if there was no progression to ophthalmopathy within 18 months of follow-up. For independent validation, a separate cohort was made up of 18 hyperthyroidism patients plus 17 patients who later progressed from hyperthyroidism to ophthalmopathy. In total, 135 blood samples were TCR-sequenced: 43 ophthalmopathy, under 80 hyperthyroidism and roughly 17 hyperthyroidism-to-ophthalmopathy patients. The study used TCR beta repertoire signatures to distinguish Graves' ophthalmopathy from Graves' hyperthyroidism and to predict progression to ophthalmopathy. T-cell repertoires of thyroid tissue and blood were compared in six hyperthyroidism patients. To explore V-J signatures that separate ophthalmopathy from hyperthyroidism, a discovery set of 100 patients was enrolled, consisting of 43 with ophthalmopathy and 57 with stable hyperthyroidism. Once sampling was done, hyperthyroidism patients were given methimazole at a starting dose of 30 mg daily, while ophthalmopathy patients were given high-dose intravenous methylprednisolone.

This clonotype has just one count. Which antigen it targets is not known. The sample holds no much larger clone one base away, and base qualities are not on file. One read is thin evidence. Hyperthyroidism patients were newly diagnosed, were aged 18 to 65 years, and had a disease duration under 2 months. Anyone with other autoimmune diseases, uncontrolled infections, pregnancy or lactation was excluded from the study. Diagnosis was based on clinical symptoms, serum thyroxine, TRAb, thyroid ultrasound and orbital computed tomography. Total RNA was extracted with Trizol reagent and quality-checked on an Agilent 2100 Bioanalyzer. TCR beta CDR3 regions were amplified from RNA transcripts for repertoire sequencing. A first-round RT-PCR used HTBI primers with the Qiagen OneStep RT-PCR kit, followed by a second-round multiplex PCR, size selection and purification. Sequencing of the libraries was carried out on an Illumina HiSeq2000 in paired-end mode with 100 bp reads. Processing in the source paper ran as follows. SOAPnuke was used for read processing, and reads with adapters, uncalled bases, a mean Phred below 15, or no exact constant-primer or identifier match were discarded. COPE v1.2.5 was used to merge high-quality paired reads. Unique nucleotide sequences were defined as clonotypes and aligned to IMGT TRB V, D and J references using MiTCR v1.1. Analysis was restricted to V-J combinations with a frequency above 0.0001, which covered roughly 99% of repertoires. For each V-J combination, a TCR clonal expansion and chaos score was defined as F50 clonal expansion divided by the chaos observed in the TCRdist matrix. Welch's t-statistics and random forest were used to reduce the features to approximately 13 V-J combinations, which were then used as input to a naive Bayes classifier. The similarity between thyroid and blood repertoires was quantified using the Morisita-Horn index. TCRdb reworked the public reads: Q25 trimming with fastp, MiXCR clone assembly, productive beta chains retained. Each CDR3 protein appears once, grouped with its most common genes and DNA. TCRdb, not the authors, supplied the V and J calls. Recorded for this sample are around 1.1 million distinct CDR3 sequences; about 38% of them occurred a single time. Together, the top ten hold over 8.5% of the sample.

The paper as a whole reports these results and caveats: In validation, the model predicted ophthalmopathy progression with about 71% sensitivity and 72% to 80% specificity; some 13 predicted patients were CT-confirmed with GO in a median of around 6.5 months. No statistical method was used to set the sample size in advance, and the investigators knew which group each participant was assigned to. Most expanded thyroid clonotypes with a frequency above 0.001 also appeared in blood, which suggests that blood repertoires may reflect the immune response in the thyroid. Ophthalmopathy was separated from stable hyperthyroidism by the 13-signature model with roughly 87% sensitivity and around 81% specificity in cross-validation and with 80%/75% in the test set.

The germline V gene yields MGHDK for CDR1 and SYGVNS for CDR2. Clipping removes 2 bases from V and 5 bases from J, with 13 as the unmatched junction base count. Spanning cysteine to phenylalanine, the CDR3 consists of 18 amino acids. The read is trimmed to its CDR3 DNA, 54 bases read in frame from base 1. The specimen sequenced was peripheral blood or thyroid tissue (not recorded which). The receptor was isolated from an adult man with Graves' hyperthyroidism. The chain couples TRBV25-1 to TRBJ2-5, with 11 junctional bases fitting TRBD2. The nucleotide sequence is given as TGTGCCAGCAGTGAAAGGGCTAGCGGGGGGAGTGGAGGGGAGACCCAGTACTTC. It translates to CASSERASGGSGGETQYF.